This TCR beta chain emerged from a study of OX40 agonist ivuxolimab in advanced cancers. The table came from immunoSEQ multiplex PCR; TCRdb's copy has only in-frame clones and leaves some out. The table shows roughly 53,000 clones, with 75% to 90% occurring only once. The CDR3 contains 18 residues. The sequence was obtained from an adult with an advanced solid tumor such as melanoma, head and neck, liver or kidney cancer. Sequencing was performed on CD4+ or CD8+ T cells sorted from blood, taken in a trial of the OX40 agonist ivuxolimab. J is TRBJ2-2 and V is TRBV12-2; the table's D call, TRBD2, has no DNA check behind it. TRBV12-2 is listed as a pseudogene. CDR3 sequence (DNA): TGTGCAAGTCGCTCACCGTCCCCCAGCGGCTACACCTCCGGGGAGCTGTTTTTT. Residues: CASRSPSPSGYTSGELFF.